The entry that follows covers one T cell receptor (beta chain) sequence. Its antigen is currently not known. Base qualities are not recorded, but no much larger clone differs from it by a single base. Inclusive of the bounding cysteine and phenylalanine, the CDR3 is 17 residues long. The CDR3 DNA has 51 bases and is translated from base 1. V loses 4 bases of germline sequence and J loses 3 bases, and the interval between the two ends is 22 bases. Looking up the germline V gene yields CDR1 SGHTS and CDR2 YDEGEE. Whole blood was collected in K2EDTA tubes by collaborating institutions according to the institutions' own protocols. For TCRbeta analysis, collaborators shipped samples in one of three forms: frozen whole blood, isolated PBMCs, or DNA extracted from either of those sample types. TCRbeta CDR3 regions were amplified from genomic DNA by means of the immunoSEQ Assay, a bias-controlled multiplex PCR. Processing in the source paper ran as follows. Within the assay, amplification of reference gene primers was used to estimate how many nucleated cells each sample contained. To quantify the absolute abundance of each unique TCRbeta CDR3 rearrangement, sequence reads were collapsed and filtered. Productive Simpson clonality was computed per sample as the square root of Simpson's diversity index over productive rearrangements. TCRdb retrieved this table from immuneACCESS and kept in-frame rearrangements only. Not all clones are present; in checked studies, unresolved V genes account for under half, and no reason is known for the remainder. V and J calls plus clone size are reproduced from that table; the DNA served to infer D and trimming. The sample profile shows roughly 62,000 clones; around 90% of them were found once. Approximately 6% of the sample is taken by the ten largest.

The data were obtained in a study of blood T cell repertoires in COVID-19 (TCRdb year 2020). Concerning the study at large: Collaborator samples came from the United States, Italy and Spain and covered acute and convalescent phases of COVID-19. Subjects who had been exposed to COVID-19, were actively infected with it, or had recovered from it provided the deeply sampled blood TCRbeta repertoires that made up the dataset. The prospective study material was composed of cDNA or gDNA derived from T cells, B-cell-depleted T cells, or PBMCs. Samples were obtained from the ongoing ImmuneRACE study (first 160 participants) and from over 1,000 subjects provided by 6 global collaborators. The sample metadata nearly always contained a de-identified subject ID, COVID-19 status, age in years and sex. Where available, HLA class I and class II types were obtained from metadata supplied by the sample provider rather than from assay-based typing. The repertoires were released in a freely available public database meant as a resource for research on the immune response to SARS-CoV-2.

Here is what the overall study found, with its caveats: The quantity of clinical and demographic metadata differed by source and by participant and was supplied without curation.

The specimen was peripheral blood. Recombination connected TRBV5-8 to TRBJ1-1, with no confident D gene call. The clonotype comes from a human donor in a cohort sampled during active COVID-19. The DNA is TGTGCCAGCAGCCTTATCACAATCACGACTAGGGACACTGAAGCTTTCTTT. Its protein is CASSLITITTRDTEAFF.